The table lists the clone carrying this T cell receptor (beta chain) with a few counts. Its antigen remains unidentified. The CDR3 covers 16 residues. Germline V gene sequence: CDR1 SEHNR, CDR2 FQNEAQ (reference sequence). Trimming took 5 bases from V and 1 from J, leaving 18 bases between them. A sample-barcoded 5' primer and a J-beta primer mix were used in a second PCR of roughly 6 to 11 cycles. All samples yielded 3 million or more CDR3-containing paired-end reads. TCRdb ran MiXCR on the 5' RACE reads and lists one entry per CDR3 protein. Counted here are about 930,000 distinct CDR3 sequences, about 29% occurring once; the ten biggest clones make up roughly a tenth. Every sample had a minimum of 6 million PBMCs isolated. The data were taken from a study of blood T cells in healthy people across ages. Study-wide results and limits: The study could not conclusively compare naive and antigen-experienced cells, given its unsorted PBMCs.

The sample was also reused in another study, on T cells of mothers and their children. From that second work: Within related and unrelated pairs, thymic selection shapes TCR recombination output in a similar way.

This rearrangement joins TRBV7-9 to TRBJ2-7; perhaps TRBD2 as D (6 bases). Sequencing was carried out using blood. The TCR originated in a middle-aged woman in good health. The CDR3 DNA sequence: TGTGCCAGCAGCCCGACAGCTACCGGAGGGTCCTACGAGCAGTACTTC. Protein sequence: CASSPTATGGSYEQYF.